Presented here are 23 T cell receptor beta chains from one specimen sequenced in a study of blood T cells in healthy people across ages (dated by TCRdb to about 2015). Library prep was done by 5' RACE. Sequencing used an Illumina HiSeq 2500. A second PCR of roughly 7 to 12 cycles was run with a J-beta primer mix and a sample-barcoded 5' primer. TCRdb took the public reads, trimmed them with fastp at Q25, ran MiXCR for clone calling and kept in-frame beta chains. Every CDR3 protein is listed once, alongside the most common genes and DNA of its rows. This sample lists about 730,000 distinct CDR3 sequences; 35% to 45% were detected once. About 20% of the sample is taken by the ten largest. Source material: blood. Every receptor here comes from a woman in her fifties or sixties in good health.

This clonotype occurred a few times. This chain uses TRBV20-1 with TRBJ2-5; the match to TRBD2 covers 8 bases. CDR1 DFQATT and CDR2 SNEGSKA come from the germline V gene (reference sequence). After removal of 0 bases from V and 1 base from J, the junction contained 7 bases not matched to a gene. This CDR3 region has 16 residues. The CDR3 sequence is CSARDKEREFQETQYF. CDR3 coding DNA: TGCAGTGCTAGAGATAAGGAGCGGGAGTTCCAAGAGACCCAGTACTTC.

This sequence joins TRBV29-1 and TRBJ2-5; D might be TRBD1 or TRBD2, each matching 7 bases. V was cut by 7 bases and J by 3 bases, with 12 bases left in between. Per the germline V gene, CDR1 is SQVTM and CDR2 is ANQGSEA. The CDR3 loop spans 12 amino acids. The CDR3 here is CSAGGEKETQYF. The CDR3 DNA sequence: TGCAGCGCAGGGGGGGAAAAAGAGACCCAGTACTTC.

The chain recombines TRBV12-3 or TRBV12-4 with TRBJ2-6, with a weak D call TRBD2 (5 bases). The CDR3 length is 16 residues. With 4 bases removed from V and 1 base from J, the gap between germline ends came to 11 bases. CDR3 in DNA: TGTGCCAGCAGTTCCATGACGGGATCTGGGGCCAACGTCCTGACTTTC. This sequence encodes CASSSMTGSGANVLTF.

This clonotype came up a few times. The chain carries TRBV7-3 and TRBJ2-3; the D call may be TRBD1 or TRBD2 (5 bases each). Trimming left V 1 base short and J 1 base short, with 9 bases between. Germline V CDR1 and CDR2: SGHTA, FQGTGA. The CDR3 length is 15 residues. The CDR3 coding sequence is TGTGCCAGCAGCTTAAGAGGGGAACGCACAGATACGCAGTATTTT. Translated, it gives CASSLRGERTDTQYF. Looking up the rest from reference TRBV7-3 and TRBJ2-3 gives the full variable domain: GAGVSQTPSNKVTEKGKYVELRCDPISGHTALYWYRQSLGQGPEFLIYFQGTGAADDSGLPNDRFFAVRPEGSVSTLKIQRTERGDSAVYLCASSLRGERTDTQYFGPGTRLTVL.

This clonotype has more than one count but fewer than ten. The chain joins TRBV12-3 or TRBV12-4 to TRBJ2-6; D is undetermined. The CDR3 is 16 residues long. Deletions cut 4 bases from V and 0 bases from J, with 10 bases between. CDR3 coding DNA: TGTGCCAGCAGTTCCCCTGACATCTCTGGGGCCAACGTCCTGACTTTC. Translating gives CASSSPDISGANVLTF.

This clonotype has a count of ten or more. The chain couples TRBV4-3 to TRBJ2-1; D gene uncertain. The CDR3 has 14 amino acids. CDR1 and CDR2 from the germline V gene are LGHNA and YSLEER. V lost 0 bases and J lost 6, with 9 bases in between. CDR3 loop: CASSQDFKVNEQFF. CDR3 DNA: TGCGCCAGCAGCCAAGATTTTAAGGTCAATGAGCAGTTCTTC.

The chain joins TRBV4-1 to TRBJ1-5, with 7 bases that match TRBD1. The CDR3 has 22 amino acids. Germline V gives CDR1 MGHRA, CDR2 YSYEKL. The V and J ends lost 0 bases and 3 bases, in that order; junction bases with no gene match: 23. CDR3 nucleotides: TGCGCCAGCAGCCAAGAAAGATTAAGGTATGGGGACAGTAACAGTCTCAATCAGCCCCAGCATTTT. Amino acid sequence: CASSQERLRYGDSNSLNQPQHF.

The sample holds a few counts of this clonotype. The gene calls are TRBV12-3 or TRBV12-4 and TRBJ1-2; no firm D call. Trimming pared 6 bases from V and 5 bases from J, leaving 7 bases between. The CDR3 is made up of 11 amino acids. CDR3 nucleotides: TGTGCCAGCAGCCAAGTGTATGGCTACACCTTC. Its protein is CASSQVYGYTF.

This sequence joins TRBV14 and TRBJ2-5, with D perhaps matching TRBD2 (7 bases). The CDR3 has 17 amino acids. Germline V CDR1 and CDR2: SGHDN, FVKESK. Between the trimmed V and J ends, which lost 4 bases and 1 base, there was a span of 19 bases. DNA of the CDR3: TGTGCCAGCAGCCCACTTTCTCGGGGGGCGTCCCAAGAGACCCAGTACTTC. Translated: CASSPLSRGASQETQYF.

This sequence joins TRBV27 and TRBJ2-2, with a possible D match to TRBD1 (5 bases). There are 14 residues in the CDR3. Between the trimmed V and J ends, which lost 2 bases and 6 bases, there was a span of 10 bases. Germline V lookup: CDR1 MNHEY, CDR2 SMNVEV (reference sequence). In nucleotides, the CDR3 is TGTGCCAGCAGTTTAGCGCAGACAGCCGGGGAGCTGTTTTTT. Its protein product is CASSLAQTAGELFF.

The chain recombines TRBV6-2 or TRBV6-3 with TRBJ2-4; D call uncertain. V gave up 0 bases and J gave up 9 bases, with 9 bases separating them. CDR1 and CDR2 from the germline V gene are MNHEY and SVGEGT. CDR3 size: 13 residues. The CDR3 region is CASSYSETGIQYF. The CDR3 nucleotides are TGTGCCAGCAGTTACTCCGAGACGGGCATTCAGTACTTC.

The V and J genes are TRBV20-1 and TRBJ2-1; D remains ambiguous. This CDR3 is built from 13 residues. Trimming took off 6 bases at V and 5 bases at J, with 14 bases between the two ends. Germline V lookup: CDR1 DFQATT, CDR2 SNEGSKA (reference sequence). CDR3 bases: TGCAGTGCCCAGAGAGGAGTAGACAATGAGCAGTTCTTC. Translating gives CSAQRGVDNEQFF.

V gene TRBV4-2 combines with J gene TRBJ2-1; 7 bases align to TRBD1. Germline lookup yields CDR1 LGHNA and CDR2 YNFKEQ. The CDR3 is 13 residues long. V shed 3 bases, J shed 7 bases, and the junction held 3 bases outside the gene matches. CDR3 in amino acids: CASSHLTGNEQFF. The DNA of the CDR3 is TGTGCCAGCAGCCACCTGACAGGGAATGAGCAGTTCTTC.

This clonotype was recorded a few times. DNA of the CDR3: TGTGCCAGCAGCTTAATCTCGACCTCCTACAATGAGCAGTTCTTC. Its protein is CASSLISTSYNEQFF. The J gene is TRBJ2-1, the V gene TRBV7-3; D is uncertain. Germline V gene lookup returns CDR1 SGHTA and CDR2 FQGTGA. V was cut by 1 base and J by 0 bases, with 7 bases left in between. This CDR3 has 15 residues.

The chain employs TRBV25-1 and TRBJ1-5, with D possibly being TRBD1 (5 bases). From germline, CDR1 is MGHDK and CDR2 SYGVNS. Trimming pared 4 bases from V and 13 bases from J, leaving 17 bases between. CDR3 length equals 13 residues. The CDR3 spells CASSAETTGRQHF. The CDR3 bases are TGTGCCAGCAGTGCGGAAACAACGGGACGGCAGCATTTT. Full variable domain (missing parts from reference TRBV25-1 and TRBJ1-5): EADIYQTPRYLVIGTGKKITLECSQTMGHDKMYWYQQDPGMELHLIHYSYGVNSTEKGDLSSESTVSRIRTEHFPLTLESARPSHTSQYLCASSAETTGRQHFGDGTRLSIL.

Turning to this clonotype: This sequence may be a read error, since a much larger clone differs from it by one base. The rearrangement uses TRBV12-3 or TRBV12-4 and TRBJ2-7, with TRBD1 matching over 10 bases. The junction had 7 bases not matched to a gene; V was cut back by 5 bases and J by 3 bases. The CDR3 has 15 residues. The DNA for the CDR3 is TGTGCCAGCAGTGACGGGACAGGGGCTGGCTACGAGCAGTACTTC. This gives the protein CASSDGTGAGYEQYF.

V gene TRBV28 combines with J gene TRBJ2-5; tentative D call: TRBD2 (6 bases). The CDR3 has 15 residues. The germline CDR1 and CDR2 sequences are MDHEN and SYDVKM. V shed 3 bases and J shed 1 base, with 12 bases lying between them. CDR3 in amino acids: CASSFPSDFQETQYF. CDR3 in DNA: TGTGCCAGCAGTTTTCCTAGCGACTTCCAAGAGACCCAGTACTTC.

This clonotype was found a few times. The chain is built from TRBV29-1 and TRBJ1-5; D not resolved. The germline gives CDR1 SQVTM, CDR2 ANQGSEA. The CDR3 sequence is 13 residues long. With 4 bases removed from V and 5 bases from J, the gap between germline ends came to 12 bases. The DNA for the CDR3 is TGCAGCGTTGCAGAATCCCAGTATCAGCCCCAGCATTTT. Protein: CSVAESQYQPQHF.

This clonotype came up a few times. The V gene is TRBV4-1, the J gene TRBJ1-5; D is unclear. From germline, CDR1 is MGHRA and CDR2 YSYEKL. V lost 4 bases, J lost 0 bases, and 13 bases lay in between. This CDR3 region has 16 residues. The CDR3 spells CASSPIGEYSNQPQHF. The CDR3 bases are TGCGCCAGCAGCCCTATAGGCGAGTATAGCAATCAGCCCCAGCATTTT.

This rearrangement joins TRBV19 to TRBJ1-5; TRBD1 might be the D (5 bases). The CDR3 is 14 residues long. V was trimmed by 2 bases and J by 7 bases, leaving 12 bases between them. Looked up from germline, CDR1 is LNHDA and CDR2 is SQIVND (reference sequence). CDR3 residues: CASSIRDSGQPQHF. The CDR3 bases are TGTGCCAGTAGTATACGCGACAGCGGGCAGCCCCAGCATTTT. Full variable domain (rest looked up from reference TRBV19 and TRBJ1-5): DGGITQSPKYLFRKEGQNVTLSCEQNLNHDAMYWYRQDPGQGLRLIYYSQIVNDFQKGDIAEGYSVSREKKESFPLTVTSAQKNPTAFYLCASSIRDSGQPQHFGDGTRLSIL.

The rearrangement uses TRBV7-9 and TRBJ2-5; 8 bases fit TRBD1. The closer fit of TRBJ2-7 to the DNA end suggests the J call may be wrong. The length of the CDR3 is 13 residues. CDR1 is SEHNR, CDR2 FQNEAQ, per germline (reference sequence). The CDR3 here is CASSVQGAYEQYF. The CDR3 DNA follows: TGTGCCAGCAGCGTACAGGGGGCCTACGAGCAGTACTTC.

A note on this clonotype: The junction departs from the called germline gene at one end, perhaps through a read error. The gene calls are TRBV3-1 and TRBJ1-2, with D uncertain. This CDR3 has 14 amino acids. Germline V gene sequence: CDR1 LGHDT, CDR2 YNNKEL (reference sequence). The CDR3 nucleotides are TGTGCCAGCAGCCCAGGACGGATTCCCTATGGCTACATCTTC. Amino acid sequence: CASSPGRIPYGYIF.

The chain recombines TRBV7-2 with TRBJ2-7; TRBD1 matches at 10 bases. The CDR3 consists of 15 residues. V lost 3 bases and J lost 2; bases outside the gene matches: 4. Germline CDR1 is SGHTA and CDR2 is FQGNSA. The chain's CDR3 is CASSFHGQGAYEQYF. CDR3 nucleotide sequence: TGTGCCAGCAGCTTCCACGGACAGGGGGCCTACGAGCAGTACTTC.